The clone carrying this T cell receptor beta chain has ten or more counts. No antigen is known for it. Stated time point: healthy volunteer bleed at 2 weeks. Total RNA was isolated from unfractionated whole blood. This specimen comes from a study of human T cells and chemical hapten exposure. Points from the study as a whole: No shift was seen in TCRs above 1 in 1000 frequency with DPC sensitization.

The library attached unique molecular identifiers to individual cDNA molecules. Original methodology: The median was around 88,000 TCRs per sample, ranging roughly 23,224 to 690,600. MiXCR was run by TCRdb on the RACE reads, yielding one entry per CDR3 protein. These V and J calls derive from TCRdb rather than the authors' analysis. The sample records 130,000 or so distinct CDR3 sequences, roughly 9% being singletons. Sample: whole blood. This clonotype was obtained from a male donor in good health. Some clones in this sample may be carry-over from other donors' samples.

The CDR3 DNA follows: TGTGCCAGCAGCCAAGAAGCAGAAGTGGGAGAGCAGTACTTC. Amino acids: CASSQEAEVGEQYF. This chain connects TRBV4-2 to TRBJ2-7; D remains ambiguous. Per germline, CDR1 LGHNA and CDR2 YNFKEQ. CDR3 size: 14 residues. V was cut by 0 bases and J by 7 bases, with 13 bases left in between.